The text below deals with one TCR beta chain. Source study methods: Amplification from reference gene primers served as the basis for estimated nucleated cell counts. Profiled with immunoSEQ multiplex PCR; TCRdb holds only in-frame clones, not every one. V and J calls plus clone size are reproduced from that table; the DNA served to infer D and trimming. This sample has approximately 76,000 clones, with roughly 80% found just once. The data stem from a study of blood T cell repertoires in COVID-19. Study-level information: Sites across the United States, Italy and Spain contributed samples from acute and convalescent COVID-19. PBMCs, B-cell-depleted T cells, or T cells provided the cDNA or gDNA that made up the material.

The V gene's germline CDR1 is MNHEY and CDR2 SVGAGI. Trimming removed 7 bases from V and 3 bases from J, with 13 bases in between. CDR3 length: 14 amino acids. The material sequenced was peripheral blood. The sequence derives from a woman in her sixties or seventies with acute or convalescent COVID-19. The chain combines TRBV6-5 with TRBJ1-5; D unclear. CDR3: CASTWRLSNQPQHF. The CDR3 DNA sequence: TGTGCCAGCACTTGGAGACTATCCAATCAGCCCCAGCATTTT.